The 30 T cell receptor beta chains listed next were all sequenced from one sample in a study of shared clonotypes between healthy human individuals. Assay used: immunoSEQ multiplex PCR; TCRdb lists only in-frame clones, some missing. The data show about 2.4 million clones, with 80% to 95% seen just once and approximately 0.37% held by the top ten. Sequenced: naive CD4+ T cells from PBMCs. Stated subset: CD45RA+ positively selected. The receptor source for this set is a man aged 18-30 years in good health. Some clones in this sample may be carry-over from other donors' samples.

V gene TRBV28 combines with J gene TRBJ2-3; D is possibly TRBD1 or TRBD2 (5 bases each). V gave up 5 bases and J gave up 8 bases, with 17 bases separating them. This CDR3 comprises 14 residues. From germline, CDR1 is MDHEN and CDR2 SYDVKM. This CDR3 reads CASSPDATGRTQYF. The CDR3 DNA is TGTGCCAGCAGTCCCGACGCGACGGGGCGTACGCAGTATTTT.

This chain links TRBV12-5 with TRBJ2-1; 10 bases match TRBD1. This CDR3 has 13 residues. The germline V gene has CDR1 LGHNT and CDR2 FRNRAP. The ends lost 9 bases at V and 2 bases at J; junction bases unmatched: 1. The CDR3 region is CASGTGAYNEQFF. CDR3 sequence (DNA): TGTGCTAGCGGGACAGGGGCCTACAATGAGCAGTTCTTC.

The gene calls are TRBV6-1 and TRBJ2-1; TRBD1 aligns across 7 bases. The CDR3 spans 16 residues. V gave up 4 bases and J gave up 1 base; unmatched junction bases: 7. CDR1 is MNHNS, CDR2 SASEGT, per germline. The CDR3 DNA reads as TGTGCCAGCAGTGGGACAGGCTTATCTTCCTACAATGAGCAGTTCTTC. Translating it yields CASSGTGLSSYNEQFF.

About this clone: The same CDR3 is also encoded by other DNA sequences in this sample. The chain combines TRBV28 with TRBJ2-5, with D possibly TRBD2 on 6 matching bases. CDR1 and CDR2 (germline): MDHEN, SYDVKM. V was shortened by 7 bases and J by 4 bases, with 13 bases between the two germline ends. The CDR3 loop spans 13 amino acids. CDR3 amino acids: CASTLGGRETQYF. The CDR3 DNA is TGTGCCAGCACCTTGGGGGGTCGAGAGACCCAGTACTTC.

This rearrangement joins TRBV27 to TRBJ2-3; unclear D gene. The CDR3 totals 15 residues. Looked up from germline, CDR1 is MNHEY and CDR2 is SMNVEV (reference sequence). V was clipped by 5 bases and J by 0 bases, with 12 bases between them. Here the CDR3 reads CASSIRRHSTDTQYF. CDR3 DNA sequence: TGTGCCAGCAGTATCCGGCGACATAGCACAGATACGCAGTATTTT.

The CDR3 coding sequence is TGTGCCAGCAGCTCATTAAGCGGGAGGGCCTACACCGGGGAGCTGTTTTTT. Its protein is CASSSLSGRAYTGELFF. V and J are TRBV7-3 and TRBJ2-2; TRBD2 agrees at 10 bases. Trimming at V came to 4 bases and at J to 3 bases, leaving 8 bases not matched to a gene. Germline lookup yields CDR1 SGHTA and CDR2 FQGTGA. The CDR3 runs to 17 residues.

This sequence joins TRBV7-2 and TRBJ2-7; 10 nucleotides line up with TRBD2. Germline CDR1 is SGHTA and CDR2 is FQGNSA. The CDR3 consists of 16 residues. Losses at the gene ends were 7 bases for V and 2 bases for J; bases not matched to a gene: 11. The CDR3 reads CASTLTGTSDTYEQYF. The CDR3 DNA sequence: TGTGCCAGCACGTTAACCGGGACTAGCGACACCTACGAGCAGTACTTC.

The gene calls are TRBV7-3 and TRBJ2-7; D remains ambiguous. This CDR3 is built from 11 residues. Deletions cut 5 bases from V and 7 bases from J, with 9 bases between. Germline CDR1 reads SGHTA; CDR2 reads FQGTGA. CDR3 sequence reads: CASSPTREQYF. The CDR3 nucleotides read TGTGCCAGCAGCCCCACGCGGGAGCAGTACTTC. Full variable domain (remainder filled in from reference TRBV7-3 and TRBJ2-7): GAGVSQTPSNKVTEKGKYVELRCDPISGHTALYWYRQSLGQGPEFLIYFQGTGAADDSGLPNDRFFAVRPEGSVSTLKIQRTERGDSAVYLCASSPTREQYFGPGTRLTVT.

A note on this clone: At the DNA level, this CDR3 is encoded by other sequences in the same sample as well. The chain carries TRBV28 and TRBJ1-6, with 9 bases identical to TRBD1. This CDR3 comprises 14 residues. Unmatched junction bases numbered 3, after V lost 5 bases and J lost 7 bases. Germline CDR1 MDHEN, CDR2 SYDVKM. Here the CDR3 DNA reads TGTGCCAGCAGTCTCGGACAGGGGAATTCACCCCTCCACTTT. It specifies CASSLGQGNSPLHF. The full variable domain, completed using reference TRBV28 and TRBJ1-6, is DVKVTQSSRYLVKRTGEKVFLECVQDMDHENMFWYRQDPGLGLRLIYFSYDVKMKEKGDIPEGYSVSREKKERFSLILESASTNQTSMYLCASSLGQGNSPLHFGNGTRLTVT.

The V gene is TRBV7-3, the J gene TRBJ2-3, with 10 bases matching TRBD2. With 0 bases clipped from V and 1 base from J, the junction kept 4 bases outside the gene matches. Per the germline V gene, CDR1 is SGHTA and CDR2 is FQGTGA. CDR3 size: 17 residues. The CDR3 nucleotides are TGTGCCAGCAGCTTAACGCCCGGGACTAGCGGCACAGATACGCAGTATTTT. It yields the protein CASSLTPGTSGTDTQYF.

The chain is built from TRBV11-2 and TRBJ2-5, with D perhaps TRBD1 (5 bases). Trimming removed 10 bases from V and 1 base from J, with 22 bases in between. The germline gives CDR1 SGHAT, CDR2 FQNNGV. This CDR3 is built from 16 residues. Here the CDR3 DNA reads TGTGCCACCACCAGCTTGGAGACAGTAGGCCAAGAGACCCAGTACTTC. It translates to CATTSLETVGQETQYF.

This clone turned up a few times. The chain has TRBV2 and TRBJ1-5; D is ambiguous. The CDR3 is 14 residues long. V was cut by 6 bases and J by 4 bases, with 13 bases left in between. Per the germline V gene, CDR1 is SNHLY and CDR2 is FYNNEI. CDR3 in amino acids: CASSSTTANQPQHF. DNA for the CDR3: TGTGCCAGCAGCTCAACGACTGCAAATCAGCCCCAGCATTTT.

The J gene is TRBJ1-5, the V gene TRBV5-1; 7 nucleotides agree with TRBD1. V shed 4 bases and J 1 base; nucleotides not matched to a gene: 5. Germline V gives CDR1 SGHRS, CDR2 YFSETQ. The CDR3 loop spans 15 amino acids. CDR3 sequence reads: CASSPEGASNQPQHF. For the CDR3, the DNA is TGCGCCAGCAGCCCCGAGGGGGCGAGCAATCAGCCCCAGCATTTT.

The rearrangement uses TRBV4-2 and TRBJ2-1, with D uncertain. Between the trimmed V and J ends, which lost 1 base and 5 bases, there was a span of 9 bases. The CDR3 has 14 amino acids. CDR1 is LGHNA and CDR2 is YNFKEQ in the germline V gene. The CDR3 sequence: CASSQGVADNEQFF. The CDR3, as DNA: TGTGCCAGCAGCCAAGGGGTAGCTGACAATGAGCAGTTCTTC.

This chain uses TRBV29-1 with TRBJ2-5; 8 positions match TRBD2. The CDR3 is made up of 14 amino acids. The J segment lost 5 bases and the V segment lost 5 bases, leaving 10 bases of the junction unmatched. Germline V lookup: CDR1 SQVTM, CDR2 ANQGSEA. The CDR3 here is CSVNMGGGLETQYF. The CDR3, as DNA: TGCAGCGTTAATATGGGCGGGGGGCTGGAGACCCAGTACTTC.

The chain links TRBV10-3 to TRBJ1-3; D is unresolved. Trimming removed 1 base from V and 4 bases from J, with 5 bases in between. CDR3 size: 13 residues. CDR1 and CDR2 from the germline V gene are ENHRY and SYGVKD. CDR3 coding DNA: TGTGCCATCAGTGAGTTGGCAGGAAACACCATATATTTT. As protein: CAISELAGNTIYF.

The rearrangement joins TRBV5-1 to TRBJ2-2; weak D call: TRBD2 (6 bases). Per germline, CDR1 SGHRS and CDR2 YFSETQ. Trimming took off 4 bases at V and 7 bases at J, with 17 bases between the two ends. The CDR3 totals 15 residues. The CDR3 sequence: CASSQGPPGDGELFF. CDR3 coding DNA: TGCGCCAGCAGCCAAGGACCGCCGGGGGACGGGGAGCTGTTTTTT.

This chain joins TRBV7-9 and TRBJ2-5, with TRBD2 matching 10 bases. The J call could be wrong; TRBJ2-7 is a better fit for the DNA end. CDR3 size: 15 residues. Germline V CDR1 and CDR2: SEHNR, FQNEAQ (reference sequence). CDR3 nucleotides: TGTGCCAGCAGCCCAACTAGCGGGACCGGGTACGAGCAGTACTTC. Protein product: CASSPTSGTGYEQYF.

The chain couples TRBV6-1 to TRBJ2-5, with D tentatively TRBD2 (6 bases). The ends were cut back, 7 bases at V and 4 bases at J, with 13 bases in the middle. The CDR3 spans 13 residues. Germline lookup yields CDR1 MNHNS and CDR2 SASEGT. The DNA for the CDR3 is TGTGCCAGCACCTGGGGGGAGGTAGAGACCCAGTACTTC. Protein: CASTWGEVETQYF.

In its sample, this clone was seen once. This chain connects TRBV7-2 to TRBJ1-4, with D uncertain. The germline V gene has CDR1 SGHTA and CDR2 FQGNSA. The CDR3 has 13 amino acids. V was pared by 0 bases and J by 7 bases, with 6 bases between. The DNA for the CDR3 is TGTGCCAGCAGCTTAGCGTGGGGTGAAAAACTGTTTTTT. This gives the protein CASSLAWGEKLFF. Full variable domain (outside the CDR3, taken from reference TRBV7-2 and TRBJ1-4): GAGVSQSPSNKVTEKGKDVELRCDPISGHTALYWYRQSLGQGLEFLIYFQGNSAPDKSGLPSDRFSAERTGGSVSTLTIQRTQQEDSAVYLCASSLAWGEKLFFGSGTQLSVL.

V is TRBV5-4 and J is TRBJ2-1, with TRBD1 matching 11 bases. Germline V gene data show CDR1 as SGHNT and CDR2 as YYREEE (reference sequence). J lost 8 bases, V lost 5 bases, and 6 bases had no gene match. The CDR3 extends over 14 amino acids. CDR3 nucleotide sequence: TGTGCCAGCAGGCCGGGACAGGGGGGCGATGAGCAGTTCTTC. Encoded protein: CASRPGQGGDEQFF.

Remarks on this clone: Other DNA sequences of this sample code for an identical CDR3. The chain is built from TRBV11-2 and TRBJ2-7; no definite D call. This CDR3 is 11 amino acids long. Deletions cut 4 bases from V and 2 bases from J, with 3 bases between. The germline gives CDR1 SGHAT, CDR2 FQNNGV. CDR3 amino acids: CASSSPYEQYF. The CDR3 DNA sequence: TGTGCCAGCAGCTCACCCTACGAGCAGTACTTC.

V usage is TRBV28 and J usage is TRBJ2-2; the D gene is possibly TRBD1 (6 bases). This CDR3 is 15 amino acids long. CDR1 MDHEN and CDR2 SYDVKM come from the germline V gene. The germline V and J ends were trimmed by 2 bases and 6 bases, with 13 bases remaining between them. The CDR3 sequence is CASSLIGGAAGELFF. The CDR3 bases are TGTGCCAGCAGTTTAATTGGGGGCGCAGCCGGGGAGCTGTTTTTT. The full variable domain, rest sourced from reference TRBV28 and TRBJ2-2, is DVKVTQSSRYLVKRTGEKVFLECVQDMDHENMFWYRQDPGLGLRLIYFSYDVKMKEKGDIPEGYSVSREKKERFSLILESASTNQTSMYLCASSLIGGAAGELFFGEGSRLTVL.

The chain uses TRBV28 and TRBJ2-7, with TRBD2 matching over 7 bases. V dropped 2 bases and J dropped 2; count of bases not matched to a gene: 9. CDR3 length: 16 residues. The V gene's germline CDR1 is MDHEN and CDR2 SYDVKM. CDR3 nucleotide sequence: TGTGCCAGCAGTTTAGTGGGAGGGGATCCCACCTACGAGCAGTACTTC. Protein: CASSLVGGDPTYEQYF. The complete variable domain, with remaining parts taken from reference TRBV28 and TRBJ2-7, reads DVKVTQSSRYLVKRTGEKVFLECVQDMDHENMFWYRQDPGLGLRLIYFSYDVKMKEKGDIPEGYSVSREKKERFSLILESASTNQTSMYLCASSLVGGDPTYEQYFGPGTRLTVT.

Written as DNA, the CDR3 is TGTGCCAGCAGCGACCTCCGGGGGGGGCAGGAAAAACTGTTTTTT. Its protein is CASSDLRGGQEKLFF. The chain joins TRBV9 to TRBJ1-4; a possible D gene is TRBD1 (6 bases). This CDR3 has 15 amino acids. V lost 3 bases and J 8 bases, leaving 17 bases between the germline ends. From germline, CDR1 is SGDLS and CDR2 YYNGEE.

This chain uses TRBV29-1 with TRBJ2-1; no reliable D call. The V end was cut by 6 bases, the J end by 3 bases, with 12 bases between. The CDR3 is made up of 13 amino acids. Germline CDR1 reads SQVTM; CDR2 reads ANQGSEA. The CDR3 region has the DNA TGCAGCGTGAGGAGAGCAAGCTACAATGAGCAGTTCTTC. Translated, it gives CSVRRASYNEQFF.

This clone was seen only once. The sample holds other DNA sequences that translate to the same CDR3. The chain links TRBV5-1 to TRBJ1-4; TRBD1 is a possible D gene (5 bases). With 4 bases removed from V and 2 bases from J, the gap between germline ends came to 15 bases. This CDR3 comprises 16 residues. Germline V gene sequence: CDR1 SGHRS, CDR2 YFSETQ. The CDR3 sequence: CASSLGGASTNEKLFF. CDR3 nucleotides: TGCGCCAGCAGCCTCGGAGGGGCGAGTACTAATGAAAAACTGTTTTTT.

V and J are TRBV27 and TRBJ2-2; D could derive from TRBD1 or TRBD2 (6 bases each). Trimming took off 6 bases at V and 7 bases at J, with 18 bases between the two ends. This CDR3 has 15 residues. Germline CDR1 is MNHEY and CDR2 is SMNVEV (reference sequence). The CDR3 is CASRLLGGHNGELFF. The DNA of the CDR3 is TGTGCCAGCAGGCTTCTAGGGGGGCACAACGGGGAGCTGTTTTTT.

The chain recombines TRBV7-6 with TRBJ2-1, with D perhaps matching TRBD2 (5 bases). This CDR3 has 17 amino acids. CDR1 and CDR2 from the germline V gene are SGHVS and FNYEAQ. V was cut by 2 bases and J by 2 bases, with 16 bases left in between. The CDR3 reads CASSLLSVSGPYNEQFF. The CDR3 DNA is TGTGCCAGCAGCTTACTTTCCGTAAGCGGCCCCTACAATGAGCAGTTCTTC.

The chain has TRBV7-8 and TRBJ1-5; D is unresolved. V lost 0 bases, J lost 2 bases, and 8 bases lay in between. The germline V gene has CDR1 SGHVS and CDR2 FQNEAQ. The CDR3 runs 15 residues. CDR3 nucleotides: TGTGCCAGCAGCTTAGCATTGAGGGGCAATCAGCCCCAGCATTTT. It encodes CASSLALRGNQPQHF.